This T cell receptor beta chain comes out of a study of T cells in Graves' hyperthyroidism and ophthalmopathy. TCR beta CDR3 regions were amplified from RNA. During a first-round RT-PCR of the TCR CDR3, the HTBI primer set was used. TCRdb used MiXCR to reprocess the multiplex PCR reads, holding one entry per CDR3 protein. The data contain 300,000 to 450,000 distinct CDR3 sequences, approximately 25% of them seen just once; the ten biggest clones take up more than 60%. The CDR3 is 16 amino acids. The V gene end was trimmed by 4 bases and the J gene end by 6 bases; junction bases not matched to a gene: 7. CDR1 and CDR2 (germline): SGHRS, YFSETQ. This clonotype appeared a few times. Hyperthyroidism of Graves' type that showed no ophthalmopathy progression within 18 months was stable. PBMCs were derived from around 10 ml fresh peripheral blood.

This receptor was identified in a man aged 50 to 59 with Graves' hyperthyroidism. Sequenced material: blood. This chain uses TRBV5-1 with TRBJ2-2; 12 bases agree with TRBD1. The CDR3 spells CASSGDRGRRSGELFF. CDR3 coding DNA: TGCGCCAGCAGCGGGGACAGGGGGCGCCGGTCCGGGGAGCTGTTTTTT.